This TCR beta chain was recorded in a study of immune heterogeneity within non-small cell lung tumors. On the study more broadly: There was 1 tumor not otherwise specified, along with some 10 non-squamous carcinomas and several squamous cell carcinomas. Study outcomes and limitations: Identical dominant CDR3 beta clonotypes were found repeatedly across the tumor sites of a single patient, and these appeared alongside high-frequency clones that were unique to particular tumor locations. The study found high-frequency T-cell receptor beta clonotypes largely distinct between individual patients.

Amplifying TCR beta CDR3 involved multiplex PCR carried out with 32 V and 13 J primers. TCRdb re-analysed the multiplex PCR reads in MiXCR, keeping a single row per CDR3 protein. The data contain 9,000 to 13,000 distinct CDR3 sequences, roughly 29% of them singletons. Germline trimming cut 2 bases from V and 6 bases from J; bases unmatched to any gene: 3. CDR3 length: 14 residues. CDR1 and CDR2 from the germline V gene are SGHVS and FNYEAQ. On this clonotype itself: Its target is not known. A read error is possible here, since a much larger clone lies one base away.

The template for each sample was roughly 610 ng of genomic DNA, which had been extracted from bulk tumor tissue. Multiple biopsies spaced far apart were taken from each primary tumor during surgery. Surgery that was curative in intent was performed on patients with untreated, newly diagnosed non-small cell lung cancer. The clonotype was recovered from a woman in her forties or fifties with non-small cell lung cancer. The chain uses TRBV7-6 and TRBJ2-2; 7 bases match TRBD2. The sample was lung tumor tissue. Here the CDR3 reads CASSLREGSGELFF. The CDR3, as DNA: TGTGCCAGCAGCTTAAGGGAGGGATCCGGGGAGCTGTTTTTT.